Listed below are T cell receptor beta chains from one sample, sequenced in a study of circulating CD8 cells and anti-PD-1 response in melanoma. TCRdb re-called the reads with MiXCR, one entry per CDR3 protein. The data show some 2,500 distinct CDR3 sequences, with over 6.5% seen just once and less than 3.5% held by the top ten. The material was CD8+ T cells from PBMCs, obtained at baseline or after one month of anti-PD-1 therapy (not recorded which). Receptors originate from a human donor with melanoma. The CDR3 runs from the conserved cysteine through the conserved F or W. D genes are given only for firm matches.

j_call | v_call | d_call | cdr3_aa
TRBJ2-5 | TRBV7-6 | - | CASSEDRGRETQYF
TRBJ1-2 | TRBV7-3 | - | CASSLIKGEVEGYTF
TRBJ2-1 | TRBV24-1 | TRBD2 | CATSGLAGDLLHSYNEQFF
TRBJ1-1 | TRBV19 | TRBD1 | CASSIVIPGQGPNTEAFF